This TCR beta chain was retrieved from a study of T cells in tuberculosis. Profiling relied on immunoSEQ multiplex PCR, and the TCRdb table lists in-frame clones only, not all of them. The table shows about 31,000 clones, with 95% to 97% occurring only once. The CDR3 consists of 15 residues. V gave up 2 bases and J gave up 4 bases, with 12 bases separating them. CDR1 is SGHAT and CDR2 is FQNNGV in the germline V gene. The TCR was taken from a donor between 5 and 29 years old with latent tuberculosis or without tuberculosis infection. Specimen: PBMCs. This chain uses TRBV11-2 with TRBJ1-3; D is unclear. Here the CDR3 DNA reads TGTGCCAGCAGCTTATTGTCCCCGGGGGGAAACACCATATATTTT. This codes for CASSLLSPGGNTIYF.